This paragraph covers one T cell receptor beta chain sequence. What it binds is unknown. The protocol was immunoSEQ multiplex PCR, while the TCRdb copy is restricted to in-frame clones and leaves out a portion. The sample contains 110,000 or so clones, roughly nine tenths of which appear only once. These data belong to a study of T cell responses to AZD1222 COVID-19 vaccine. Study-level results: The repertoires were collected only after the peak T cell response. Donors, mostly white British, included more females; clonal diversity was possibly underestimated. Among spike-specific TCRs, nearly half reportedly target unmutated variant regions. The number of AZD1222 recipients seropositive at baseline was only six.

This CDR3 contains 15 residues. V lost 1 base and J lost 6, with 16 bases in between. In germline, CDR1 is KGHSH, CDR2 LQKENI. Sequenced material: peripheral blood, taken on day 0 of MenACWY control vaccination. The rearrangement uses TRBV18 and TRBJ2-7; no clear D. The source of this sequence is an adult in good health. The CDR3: CASSPRGYPPGEQYF. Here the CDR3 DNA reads TGTGCCAGCTCACCACGGGGTTATCCCCCTGGCGAGCAGTACTTC.